The 31 T cell receptor beta chains in this list originate from one sample, sequenced in a study of blood T cell repertoires in COVID-19. Produced via immunoSEQ multiplex PCR; TCRdb's table is partial and in-frame only. The repertoire holds 400,000 or so clones, with around 90% as singletons. The sample was PBMCs or T cells enriched from blood (not recorded which). Receptors originate from a woman in her forties with acute COVID-19.

The chain employs TRBV7-9 and TRBJ1-1; 9 bases are shared with TRBD1. Germline-derived CDR1 and CDR2 are SEHNR and FQNEAQ (reference sequence). The length of the CDR3 is 14 residues. The J segment lost 3 bases and the V segment lost 4 bases, leaving 3 bases of the junction unmatched. CDR3 region: CASSSRQGDTEAFF. CDR3 in DNA: TGTGCCAGCAGCTCCCGACAGGGGGACACTGAAGCTTTCTTT.

The V call is TRBV19, the J call TRBJ1-5, with unresolved D. V was trimmed by 10 bases and J by 4 bases, leaving 14 bases between them. The CDR3 consists of 13 residues. CDR1 and CDR2 (germline): LNHDA, SQIVND (reference sequence). The CDR3 is CATLLTPNQPQHF. The DNA for the CDR3 is TGTGCCACCCTATTGACACCTAATCAGCCCCAGCATTTT.

The rearrangement joins TRBV29-1 to TRBJ1-5; 7 nucleotides line up with TRBD1. The CDR3 spans 14 residues. CDR1 and CDR2 (germline): SQVTM, ANQGSEA. The CDR3 DNA sequence: TGCGGCACGGGGGGCCAGGGGGTAGGGCAGCCCCAGCATTTT. This translates into CGTGGQGVGQPQHF.

The chain has TRBV11-3 and TRBJ2-1; 9 positions agree with TRBD1. CDR1 is SGHNT and CDR2 is YENEEA in the germline V gene. The length of the CDR3 is 13 residues. V was clipped by 4 bases and J by 16 bases; unmatched bases: 11. DNA of the CDR3: TGTGCCAGCAGCTGGGAAAGGACAGGGGCGAAATTCTTC. Amino acids: CASSWERTGAKFF.

This rearrangement joins TRBV6-5 to TRBJ2-7; weak D call: TRBD1 (5 bases). Per the germline V gene, CDR1 is MNHEY and CDR2 is SVGAGI. This CDR3 comprises 14 residues. V was trimmed by 4 bases and J by 1 base, leaving 11 bases between them. The chain's CDR3 is CASSSGSGSYEQYF. The CDR3 DNA reads TGTGCCAGCAGTTCAGGGTCCGGGTCCTACGAGCAGTACTTC.

V usage is TRBV6-5 and J usage is TRBJ2-7, with D possibly TRBD2 on 6 matching bases. CDR1 MNHEY and CDR2 SVGAGI come from the germline V gene. V was pared by 5 bases and J by 7 bases, with 18 bases between. The CDR3 has 14 residues. CDR3 DNA: TGTGCCAGCAGTAAGGGACTCCATGGGCGGGAGCAGTACTTC. Protein product: CASSKGLHGREQYF.

The V and J genes are TRBV5-1 and TRBJ1-1, with 10 bases that match TRBD1. The trim removed 6 bases at V and 4 bases at J, leaving 3 bases unmatched. This CDR3 spans 13 amino acids. Germline V CDR1 and CDR2: SGHRS, YFSETQ. The CDR3 DNA sequence: TGCGCCAGCACCTGGACAGGGGGCACTGAAGCTTTCTTT. Residues: CASTWTGGTEAFF.

This clone is a singleton in its sample. The chain carries TRBV5-1 and TRBJ2-1; TRBD2 matches at 10 bases. Trimming took 5 bases from V and 0 from J; bases not matched to a gene: 8. Germline CDR1 and CDR2: SGHRS and YFSETQ. The CDR3 has 17 residues. In DNA form, the CDR3 reads TGCGCCAGCAGGAAGGATAGCGGGGGGCCCTCCTACAATGAGCAGTTCTTC. Translation: CASRKDSGGPSYNEQFF.

The chain links TRBV6-1 to TRBJ1-1; 7 bases line up with TRBD1. CDR1 and CDR2 (germline): MNHNS, SASEGT. With V trimmed by 6 bases and J by 1 base, 5 bases remained unmatched. This CDR3 is built from 14 residues. DNA of the CDR3: TGTGCCAGCAGGCTGCAGGGGGGGAACACTGAAGCTTTCTTT. Translated: CASRLQGGNTEAFF.

The gene calls are TRBV5-1 and TRBJ1-5; D is unresolved. Germline CDR1 reads SGHRS; CDR2 reads YFSETQ. V was clipped by 3 bases and J by 2 bases, with 9 bases between them. This CDR3 comprises 14 residues. CDR3 sequence reads: CASSSLGGNQPQHF. The DNA for the CDR3 is TGCGCCAGCAGCTCCCTAGGAGGCAATCAGCCCCAGCATTTT.

The chain couples TRBV11-2 to TRBJ2-2, with unresolved D. Germline-derived CDR1 and CDR2 are SGHAT and FQNNGV. This CDR3 has 14 residues. V lost 3 bases and J 1 base, leaving 6 bases between the germline ends. CDR3 bases: TGTGCCAGCAGCTTTTCACAGAACACCGGGGAGCTGTTTTTT. Its protein is CASSFSQNTGELFF.

This chain links TRBV27 with TRBJ2-7; TRBD1 matches at 9 bases. V lost 6 bases and J lost 2; bases outside the gene matches: 8. In germline, CDR1 is MNHEY, CDR2 SMNVEV (reference sequence). The CDR3 contains 15 residues. CDR3 DNA sequence: TGTGCCAGCAGGCGTGACAGGGGGTCGGCCTACGAGCAGTACTTC. Its protein is CASRRDRGSAYEQYF.

The rearrangement joins TRBV29-1 to TRBJ1-4, with 9 nucleotides matching TRBD1. J gave up 6 bases and V 3 bases, and 5 bases lay outside the gene matches. From germline, CDR1 is SQVTM and CDR2 ANQGSEA. The CDR3 has 14 amino acids. The CDR3 sequence: CSVEVTGGYEKLFF. The CDR3 DNA is TGCAGCGTTGAGGTGACAGGGGGTTATGAAAAACTGTTTTTT.

The rearrangement uses TRBV7-9 and TRBJ1-1; tentative D call: TRBD1 (5 bases). The germline V and J ends were trimmed by 8 bases and 6 bases, with 16 bases remaining between them. Germline V gives CDR1 SEHNR, CDR2 FQNEAQ (reference sequence). This CDR3 region has 13 residues. The CDR3 bases are TGTGCCAGCGAACAGAATGACAGAGCTGAAGCTTTCTTT. This sequence encodes CASEQNDRAEAFF.

The chain couples TRBV18 to TRBJ2-1; weak D call: TRBD1 (6 bases). V shed 6 bases and J shed 9 bases, with 15 bases lying between them. Germline V CDR1 and CDR2: KGHSH, LQKENI. The CDR3 sequence is 13 residues long. CDR3 residues: CASSGTGSPEQFF. The DNA of the CDR3 is TGTGCCAGCTCGGGAACAGGGAGCCCTGAGCAGTTCTTC.

The chain recombines TRBV27 with TRBJ2-5, with 9 bases that match TRBD2. The CDR3 is 15 amino acids. Germline V gives CDR1 MNHEY, CDR2 SMNVEV (reference sequence). Trimming cost V 6 bases and J 2 bases; bases outside gene matches: 7. The CDR3 DNA reads TGTGCCAGCAGCCCTTTAGCGGGGGCACAAGAGACCCAGTACTTC. Protein: CASSPLAGAQETQYF.

This clone turned up a few times. J is TRBJ1-6 and V is TRBV18; a possible D gene is TRBD1 (5 bases). Germline loops: CDR1 KGHSH, CDR2 LQKENI. V gave up 3 bases and J gave up 0 bases, with 12 bases separating them. CDR3 length: 17 amino acids. The CDR3 DNA is TGTGCCAGCTCACCTAACAGGTTAAGCTCCTATAATTCACCCCTCCACTTT. Translated: CASSPNRLSSYNSPLHF.

The chain joins TRBV2 to TRBJ1-4, with 11 bases lining up with TRBD1. The ends lost 1 base at V and 8 bases at J; junction bases unmatched: 0. The germline V gene encodes CDR1 SNHLY and CDR2 FYNNEI. The CDR3 is made up of 14 amino acids. CDR3 sequence reads: CASSEGTGGEKLFF. In DNA, the CDR3 is TGTGCCAGCAGTGAAGGGACAGGGGGCGAAAAACTGTTTTTT.

J is TRBJ1-4 and V is TRBV14; D is undetermined. CDR1 and CDR2 (germline): SGHDN, FVKESK. The CDR3 is 15 residues long. The ends were cut back, 1 base at V and 0 bases at J, with 6 bases in the middle. The CDR3 sequence is CASSQGTATNEKLFF. Written as DNA, the CDR3 is TGTGCCAGCAGCCAAGGAACAGCAACTAATGAAAAACTGTTTTTT. The variable domain in full, with the rest retrieved from reference TRBV14 and TRBJ1-4, is EAGVTQFPSHSVIEKGQTVTLRCDPISGHDNLYWYRRVMGKEIKFLLHFVKESKQDESGMPNNRFLAERTGGTYSTLKVQPAELEDSGVYFCASSQGTATNEKLFFGSGTQLSVL.

The chain links TRBV2 to TRBJ1-1; D gene unclear. The V gene's germline CDR1 is SNHLY and CDR2 FYNNEI. The CDR3 is made up of 11 amino acids. The V and J ends lost 7 bases and 8 bases respectively, with 11 bases between them. The CDR3 reads CASKYQVEAFF. The CDR3 nucleotides read TGTGCCAGCAAGTATCAGGTAGAAGCTTTCTTT.

This clone turned up a few times. The same CDR3 can be traced to other DNA sequences in this sample. The gene calls are TRBV29-1 and TRBJ1-1, with TRBD1 identical over 9 bases. The CDR3 runs 13 residues. The junction had 3 bases not matched to a gene; V was cut back by 6 bases and J by 1 base. Germline CDR1 is SQVTM and CDR2 is ANQGSEA. CDR3 coding DNA: TGCAGCGTAGCGACAGGGGGGAACACTGAAGCTTTCTTT. Its translation is CSVATGGNTEAFF.

This sequence joins TRBV20-1 and TRBJ2-5, with D tentatively TRBD2 (7 bases). Germline values: CDR1 DFQATT, CDR2 SNEGSKA (reference sequence). V lost 3 bases and J lost 4, with 15 bases in between. This CDR3 is built from 14 residues. The CDR3 reads CSASIAGARETQYF. Written as DNA, the CDR3 is TGCAGTGCTAGTATTGCGGGGGCTCGAGAGACCCAGTACTTC.

Regarding this clone: The sample carries other DNA sequences with the same CDR3. The genes are TRBV27 and TRBJ2-7, with 11 bases that match TRBD1. CDR1 and CDR2 (germline): MNHEY, SMNVEV (reference sequence). Trimming at V came to 5 bases and at J to 4 bases, leaving 4 bases not matched to a gene. This CDR3 contains 14 residues. CDR3 loop: CASSPGTGGYEQYF. DNA for the CDR3: TGTGCCAGCAGTCCCGGGACAGGGGGGTACGAGCAGTACTTC.

The chain is built from TRBV2 and TRBJ2-3; TRBD2 is a possible D gene (5 bases). The CDR3 has 16 amino acids. The V gene's germline CDR1 is SNHLY and CDR2 FYNNEI. V lost 8 bases, J lost 3 bases, and 21 bases lay in between. CDR3 bases: TGTGCCAGCGGGGAAGGTGGAGGAGGTTCGACAGATACGCAGTATTTT. Amino acids: CASGEGGGGSTDTQYF.

V and J are TRBV6-1 and TRBJ2-5, with TRBD1 matching 8 bases. Germline V gives CDR1 MNHNS, CDR2 SASEGT. The J segment lost 4 bases and the V segment lost 3 bases, leaving 13 bases of the junction unmatched. CDR3 size: 17 residues. The CDR3 is CASSDGLAGGLGETQYF. The CDR3 region has the DNA TGTGCCAGCAGTGACGGGCTGGCAGGGGGCTTAGGAGAGACCCAGTACTTC.

This clone was found once. The V gene is TRBV6-1, the J gene TRBJ1-1; a possible D gene is TRBD1 (6 bases). The CDR3 is made up of 12 amino acids. Deletions cut 1 base from V and 10 bases from J, with 10 bases between. Germline V lookup: CDR1 MNHNS, CDR2 SASEGT. Here the CDR3 DNA reads TGTGCCAGCAGTGAAGGGCCAGGGGTAGCTTTCTTT. It is translated as CASSEGPGVAFF.

The gene calls are TRBV4-1 and TRBJ2-1; D perhaps matches TRBD1 (7 bases). CDR3 size: 12 residues. The V end lost 8 bases, the J end lost 14 bases, and 19 bases lay between the germline ends. CDR1 is MGHRA and CDR2 is YSYEKL in the germline V gene. CDR3 residues: CASQTAGGQEFF. CDR3 nucleotide sequence: TGCGCCAGCCAGACCGCAGGGGGGCAAGAGTTCTTC.

The chain links TRBV27 to TRBJ2-2; 8 bases fit TRBD2. V was clipped by 6 bases and J by 4 bases; unmatched bases: 7. Germline values: CDR1 MNHEY, CDR2 SMNVEV (reference sequence). There are 15 residues in the CDR3. The CDR3 nucleotides are TGTGCCAGCAGCCCGGGGGGGCAGGGCACCGGGGAGCTGTTTTTT. The encoded protein is CASSPGGQGTGELFF.

The CDR3 DNA reads as TGCGCCAGCAGCTTGGAGGGCGCCAGGAAAGAGCGGGTTTTCTTT. Encoded protein: CASSLEGARKERVFF. The gene calls are TRBV5-1 and TRBJ1-1; D is unresolved. The V gene's germline CDR1 is SGHRS and CDR2 YFSETQ. V dropped 0 bases and J dropped 13 bases, with 22 bases sitting between them. This CDR3 spans 15 amino acids.

This clone was detected once. The chain couples TRBV5-5 to TRBJ2-1; D possibly corresponds to TRBD2 (7 bases). The length of the CDR3 is 15 residues. Trimming removed 6 bases from V and 7 bases from J, with 20 bases in between. CDR1 SGHKS and CDR2 YYEKEE come from the germline V gene (reference sequence). The chain's CDR3 is CASNPSWGGWNEQFF. The DNA for the CDR3 is TGTGCCAGCAACCCCTCATGGGGGGGCTGGAATGAGCAGTTCTTC.

The gene calls are TRBV5-1 and TRBJ2-5; 13 bases fit TRBD2. The J segment lost 1 base and the V segment lost 4 bases, leaving 7 bases of the junction unmatched. The length of the CDR3 is 17 residues. Germline CDR1 SGHRS, CDR2 YFSETQ. The CDR3 protein is CASSPGLAGNIQETQYF. CDR3 coding DNA: TGCGCCAGCAGCCCGGGACTAGCGGGAAACATCCAAGAGACCCAGTACTTC.